This T cell receptor (beta chain) derives from a study of OX40 agonist ivuxolimab in advanced cancers. Generated by immunoSEQ multiplex PCR, the TCRdb table keeps only in-frame clones and is missing some. This table has some 120,000 clones, 80% to 95% appearing once. This CDR3 contains 13 residues. V shed 8 bases and J shed 4 bases, with 14 bases lying between them. The germline V gene has CDR1 WSHSY and CDR2 SAAADI. The sequences come from CD4+ or CD8+ T cells sorted from blood, collected in a trial of the OX40 agonist ivuxolimab. This TCR derives from an adult with an advanced solid tumor such as melanoma, head and neck, liver or kidney cancer. This chain joins TRBV10-2 and TRBJ1-1; possibly TRBD1 for D (6 bases). The CDR3 DNA follows: TGCGCCAGCGGGGGGGGCTCGGGCACTGAAGCTTTCTTT. Translating it yields CASGGGSGTEAFF.